What follows are 13 T cell receptor beta chains derived from one specimen sequenced in a study of T cell changes during pregnancy in multiple sclerosis. Data came from immunoSEQ multiplex PCR; TCRdb stores just in-frame clones and leaves some out. The sample records about 60,000 clones, less than 95% being singletons. The specimen was peripheral blood, collected in the third trimester of pregnancy. These receptors were taken from a female donor in good health, enrolled as a control in a pregnancy study.

The chain links TRBV12-2 to TRBJ2-1; the table assigns TRBD1, which was not confirmed against the DNA. TRBV12-2 is deemed a pseudogene. The length of the CDR3 is 14 residues. The CDR3 DNA reads TGTGCAAGTCGCTTAGTAGTGGGGGCGAATGAGCAGTTCTTC. This translates into CASRLVVGANEQFF.

This chain uses TRBV19 with TRBJ2-5; 14 bases fit TRBD2. This CDR3 is built from 16 residues. V gave up 5 bases and J gave up 5 bases; unmatched junction bases: 7. Germline values: CDR1 LNHDA, CDR2 SQIVND (reference sequence). Written as DNA, the CDR3 is TGTGCCAGTAGTCCCCCGGGACTAGCGGGAGTGGAGACCCAGTACTTC. Translating it yields CASSPPGLAGVETQYF.

The V call is TRBV4-1, the J call TRBJ2-3; tentatively, D is TRBD2 (6 bases). This CDR3 spans 14 amino acids. The V and J ends lost 1 base and 4 bases respectively, with 9 bases between them. Germline CDR1 MGHRA, CDR2 YSYEKL. The CDR3 DNA reads TGCGCCAGCAGCCAAGTTGGGACTGCAGATACGCAGTATTTT. The encoded protein is CASSQVGTADTQYF.

This rearrangement joins TRBV15 to TRBJ2-1; TRBD2 aligns across 9 bases. This CDR3 is built from 18 residues. CDR1 and CDR2 (germline): LNHNV, YYDKDF (reference sequence). V dropped 0 bases and J dropped 3; count of bases not matched to a gene: 9. This CDR3 reads CATSRDGVAGVVYNEQFF. The CDR3 coding sequence is TGTGCCACCAGCAGAGATGGGGTAGCGGGAGTGGTCTACAATGAGCAGTTCTTC.

The CDR3 region is CASSQGAGGTDTQYF. The CDR3 DNA is TGCGCCAGCAGCCAGGGTGCGGGGGGCACAGATACGCAGTATTTT. The chain carries TRBV4-3 and TRBJ2-3, with 7 nucleotides matching TRBD2. Per germline, CDR1 LGHNA and CDR2 YSLEER. The junction had 4 bases not matched to a gene; V was cut back by 3 bases and J by 1 base. CDR3 size: 15 residues.

The chain joins TRBV25-1 to TRBJ1-4, with D perhaps matching TRBD1 (5 bases). Germline CDR1 is MGHDK and CDR2 is SYGVNS. The germline V and J ends were trimmed by 5 bases and 0 bases, with 13 bases remaining between them. The CDR3 has 16 residues. This CDR3 reads CASSPGDRATNEKLFF. CDR3 nucleotide sequence: TGTGCCAGCAGTCCGGGGGACCGCGCAACTAATGAAAAACTGTTTTTT. Looking up the rest from reference TRBV25-1 and TRBJ1-4 gives the full variable domain: EADIYQTPRYLVIGTGKKITLECSQTMGHDKMYWYQQDPGMELHLIHYSYGVNSTEKGDLSSESTVSRIRTEHFPLTLESARPSHTSQYLCASSPGDRATNEKLFFGSGTQLSVL.

The chain combines TRBV7-9 with TRBJ2-3; 11 bases are shared with TRBD2. Germline CDR1 is SEHNR and CDR2 is FQNEAQ (reference sequence). The CDR3 is 15 amino acids. V shed 5 bases and J 8 bases; nucleotides not matched to a gene: 9. CDR3: CASSPLSGGAGTQYF. The CDR3 nucleotides are TGTGCCAGCAGCCCCCTTAGCGGGGGGGCCGGTACGCAGTATTTT.

V and J are TRBV6-5 and TRBJ1-2, with TRBD1 as a possible D gene (6 bases). The CDR3 covers 15 residues. With 5 bases removed from V and 2 bases from J, the gap between germline ends came to 15 bases. CDR1 MNHEY and CDR2 SVGAGI come from the germline V gene. CDR3 sequence: CASSPYRQGNYGYTF. The CDR3 region has the DNA TGTGCCAGCAGTCCTTATCGGCAGGGGAACTATGGCTACACCTTC.

This chain connects TRBV10-1 to TRBJ2-1, with D possibly being TRBD2 (6 bases). This CDR3 has 15 residues. Germline V gene sequence: CDR1 WNHNN, CDR2 SYGVQD (reference sequence). Between the trimmed V and J ends, which lost 2 bases and 0 bases, there was a span of 8 bases. The CDR3 DNA reads TGCGCCAGCAGTGAGACAGCGGGCTCCTACAATGAGCAGTTCTTC. It specifies CASSETAGSYNEQFF.

This clone appeared a few times. The chain employs TRBV9 and TRBJ1-1, with a possible D match to TRBD1 (6 bases). The V gene's germline CDR1 is SGDLS and CDR2 YYNGEE. V was trimmed by 0 bases and J by 4 bases, leaving 7 bases between them. The CDR3 extends over 13 amino acids. In nucleotides, the CDR3 is TGTGCCAGCAGCGTAGAGGACAGCACTGAAGCTTTCTTT. It encodes CASSVEDSTEAFF.

This clone appeared once. The genes are TRBV6-5 and TRBJ2-5, with D unclear. Trimming removed 11 bases at V and 5 bases at J, with 9 bases between. Looked up from germline, CDR1 is MNHEY and CDR2 is SVGAGI. The CDR3 runs to 10 residues. CDR3 region: CAFRIETQYF. The CDR3 DNA is TGTGCCTTCAGAATCGAGACCCAGTACTTC.

CDR3 in amino acids: CASSSAFDSLPYNEQFF. For the CDR3, the DNA is TGTGCCAGCAGTTCCGCCTTTGACAGCCTTCCTTACAATGAGCAGTTCTTC. The V and J genes are TRBV27 and TRBJ2-1; D is possibly TRBD1 (5 bases). The ends were cut back, 4 bases at V and 4 bases at J, with 20 bases in the middle. Looked up from germline, CDR1 is MNHEY and CDR2 is SMNVEV (reference sequence). The CDR3 loop spans 17 amino acids.

The chain uses TRBV6-5 and TRBJ2-7, with TRBD1 matching 8 bases. With V trimmed by 10 bases and J by 5 bases, 4 bases remained unmatched. The germline CDR1 and CDR2 sequences are MNHEY and SVGAGI. CDR3 length equals 11 residues. CDR3 coding DNA: TGTGCCACCGACAGGGGAGACGAGCAGTACTTC. Protein sequence: CATDRGDEQYF.